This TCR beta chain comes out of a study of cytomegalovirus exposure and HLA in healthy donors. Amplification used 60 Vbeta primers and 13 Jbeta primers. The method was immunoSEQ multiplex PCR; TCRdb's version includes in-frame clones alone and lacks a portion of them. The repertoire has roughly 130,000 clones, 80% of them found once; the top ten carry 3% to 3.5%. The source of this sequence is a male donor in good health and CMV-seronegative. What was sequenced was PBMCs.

The chain's CDR3 is CASSDLAVGELFF. CDR3 coding DNA: TGTGCCAGCAGTGACTTGGCAGTCGGGGAGCTGTTTTTT. The chain couples TRBV6-1 to TRBJ2-2; no clear D. The V end lost 3 bases, the J end lost 7 bases, and 9 bases lay between the germline ends. The CDR3 consists of 13 residues. Germline CDR1 is MNHNS and CDR2 is SASEGT.